This T cell receptor beta chain was profiled in a study of early T cells in non-severe SARS-CoV-2 infection. Study summary: Unsorted whole blood bulk RNA was sequenced, with unpaired chains. Study-wide findings and caveats: Private and CD4 specificities were missed by VDJdb matching, which favored anti-spike CD8 responses.

CDR1 is MNHNS and CDR2 is SASEGT in the germline V gene. V lost 6 bases to trimming and J lost 0 bases, with 12 bases between them. The CDR3 is made up of 15 amino acids. In the library, individual cDNA molecules carried attached unique molecular identifiers. One entry per CDR3 protein results from TCRdb running MiXCR on the 5' RACE reads. The data hold some 80,000 distinct CDR3 sequences, with about 5% observed a single time. Details on this clonotype: Its antigen remains unknown.

The receptor was isolated from an adult who was a healthcare worker with PCR-confirmed SARS-CoV-2 infection or an uninfected control (not recorded which). The source material was whole blood, sampled at baseline. V gene TRBV6-1 combines with J gene TRBJ2-1, with D unclear. The CDR3 coding sequence is TGTGCCAGCAGGTCTCGCGGCAGCTCCTACAATGAGCAGTTCTTC. This encodes CASRSRGSSYNEQFF.